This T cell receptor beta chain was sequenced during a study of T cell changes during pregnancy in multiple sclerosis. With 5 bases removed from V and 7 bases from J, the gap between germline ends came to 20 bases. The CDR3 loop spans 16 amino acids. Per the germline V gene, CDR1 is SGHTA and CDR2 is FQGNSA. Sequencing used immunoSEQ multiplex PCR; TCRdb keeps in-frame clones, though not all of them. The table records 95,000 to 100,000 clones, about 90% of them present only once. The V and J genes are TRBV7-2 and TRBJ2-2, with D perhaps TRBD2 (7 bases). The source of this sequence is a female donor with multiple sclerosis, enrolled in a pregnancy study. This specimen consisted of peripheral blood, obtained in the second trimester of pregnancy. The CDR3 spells CASSPARGAGIGELFF. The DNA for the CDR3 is TGTGCCAGCAGCCCTGCTCGGGGGGCTGGTATCGGGGAGCTGTTTTTT.